Listed below are T cell receptor beta chains from one sample, sequenced in a study of blood T cell repertoires in COVID-19. Clones were read by immunoSEQ multiplex PCR, and TCRdb kept only the in-frame ones, dropping some. The table includes fewer than 130,000 clones, around nine tenths detected once. The sample consisted of peripheral blood. The receptors were sampled from a human donor in a cohort sampled during active COVID-19. Both conserved end residues are part of each CDR3. The D gene is left open where the match is weak. A row's size may be missing; if present it is once, few, many or a size class.

TRBV19,NA,TRBD1,TRBJ1-1,TGTGCCAGTAGTAGCCCACAGGGGGCAGGCACTGAAGCTTTCTTT,CASSSPQGAGTEAFF
TRBV28,NA,TRBD2,TRBJ2-7,TGTGCCAGCTCAAATCATCAGGGACTAGTCTACGAGCAGTACTTC,CASSNHQGLVYEQYF
TRBV4-1,few,TRBD1,TRBJ2-7,TGCGCCAGCAGCCAACCGGGGACAGGGGGCTCCTACGAGCAGTACTTC,CASSQPGTGGSYEQYF
TRBV12-5,NA,NA,TRBJ1-1,TGTGCTAGTGGTTTGTCCAGGGAAGCTTTCTTT,CASGLSREAFF
TRBV10-1,NA,TRBD1,TRBJ2-5,TGCGCCAGCAGTCGAGTTTGGGACAGGGAAGAGACCCAGTACTTC,CASSRVWDREETQYF
TRBV20-1,NA,NA,TRBJ1-5,TGCAGTGCTAGTGGGGCCTCGGGGGAAGGACAGCCCCAGCATTTT,CSASGASGEGQPQHF
TRBV29-1,NA,TRBD1,TRBJ1-1,TGCAGCGTTGCGGCCAGGGGGCAGGACACTGAAGCTTTCTTT,CSVAARGQDTEAFF
TRBV7-6,once,NA,TRBJ2-5,TGTGCCAGCAGCTTACTGGACAGAACCCAGTACTTC,CASSLLDRTQYF
TRBV6-5,NA,NA,TRBJ1-1,TGTGCCAGCAGTTCTCCACAGAACACTGAAGCTTTCTTT,CASSSPQNTEAFF
TRBV19,NA,TRBD2,TRBJ2-5,TGTGCCAGTAGTATATTTCCGCGGGGGGGCGTGAAGACCCAGTACTTC,CASSIFPRGGVKTQYF
TRBV25-1,NA,NA,TRBJ1-2,TGTGCCAGCAGAAGTGAGGGGAGGAGCTATGGCTACACCTTC,CASRSEGRSYGYTF
TRBV5-1,NA,TRBD1,TRBJ2-7,TGCGCCAGCAGCTTCATAGGGGGGACAGGGGCGTACGAGCAGTACTTC,CASSFIGGTGAYEQYF
TRBV2,NA,TRBD2,TRBJ2-5,TGTGCCAGCAGCCCACGTCGACTAGCGGGTGAGACCCAGTACTTC,CASSPRRLAGETQYF
TRBV27,NA,TRBD1,TRBJ2-2,TGTGCCAGCAAGACAGGGGATGCAGGGGAGCTGTTTTTT,CASKTGDAGELFF
TRBV19,NA,TRBD2,TRBJ2-3,TGTGCCAGTAGTATCCCTAGCGGACTTGACACAGATACGCAGTATTTT,CASSIPSGLDTDTQYF
TRBV19,NA,NA,TRBJ1-1,TGTGCCAGTAGTGTATTCAGAAACACTGAAGCTTTCTTT,CASSVFRNTEAFF
TRBV7-6,NA,TRBD1,TRBJ2-3,TGTGCCAGCAGCTTACCGGGACAGCGCACAGATACGCAGTATTTT,CASSLPGQRTDTQYF
TRBV25-1,NA,TRBD1,TRBJ2-6,TGTGCCAGCAGTGCTCGGACAGGGCAGTCTGGGGCCAACGTCCTGACTTTC,CASSARTGQSGANVLTF
TRBV30,NA,NA,TRBJ2-5,TGTGCCTGGAGTGTCGGCTCGGGGGAGACCCAGTACTTC,CAWSVGSGETQYF
TRBV18,once,TRBD1,TRBJ2-2,TGTGCCAGCTCACCAACACAGGGGGGAACCGGGGAGCTGTTTTTT,CASSPTQGGTGELFF
TRBV15,NA,NA,TRBJ1-5,TGTGCCACCAGCAGGAGAAGTGCAGGGTATACTCAGCCCCAGCATTTT,CATSRRSAGYTQPQHF
TRBV12-3/TRBV12-4,NA,NA,TRBJ1-2,TGTGCCAGCAGACGACAGGTCTCGGGCTACACCTTC,CASRRQVSGYTF
TRBV14,once,TRBD1,TRBJ1-1,TGTGCCAGCAGCCAAGGGGGGACAGGGGCTGAAGCTTTCTTT,CASSQGGTGAEAFF
TRBV27,once,TRBD2,TRBJ2-7,TGTGCCAGCAGCTTCCTGGGACTAGCCACCAGTAGGAGCTCCTACGAGCAGTACTTC,CASSFLGLATSRSSYEQYF
TRBV5-1,NA,NA,TRBJ2-3,TGCGCCAGCAGCTTGGCGGCTAGCGGACAGCTCCCTAATACGCAGTATTTT,CASSLAASGQLPNTQYF